The source of this TCR beta chain is a study of blood T cell repertoires in COVID-19. In the study overall: Samples representing acute and convalescent COVID-19 were sourced from the United States, Italy and Spain.

Germline trimming cut 3 bases from V and 3 bases from J; bases unmatched to any gene: 13. The CDR3 runs to 17 residues. CDR1 is SGHRS, CDR2 YFSETQ, per germline. Original analysis: How many nucleated cells were present was estimated from reference gene primer amplification. Sequenced by immunoSEQ multiplex PCR; TCRdb stores in-frame clones only, minus some. The D gene and trimming were derived from the DNA, and the V and J assignments and clone size from that table. The profile shows tens of thousands of clones, approximately 82% of them singletons. This clone was observed once. The sample was peripheral blood. The origin of this receptor is a human donor in a cohort sampled during active COVID-19. The V call is TRBV5-1, the J call TRBJ1-1, with 8 bases fitting TRBD1. In DNA, the CDR3 is TGCGCCAGCAGCTCTCTCAGGGGGCCACGGTTCTACACTGAAGCTTTCTTT. It yields the protein CASSSLRGPRFYTEAFF.